The 2 T cell receptor beta chains given below trace back to one sample, sequenced in a study of post-analysis software for immune sequencing data. TCR beta cDNA libraries included unique molecular identifiers. TCRdb ran MiXCR on the PCR reads and lists one entry per CDR3 protein. This table has roughly 430,000 distinct CDR3 sequences, 39% appearing once. Which antigens these TCRs recognize remains unknown. Overall study findings and caveats: When patients were compared with controls, roughly five TRBV segments were more frequent, TRBV5-6, TRBV5-1 and TRBV20-1 among them.

The sequencing sample was made of blood. All receptors derive from a girl aged 2 to 10 with multiple sclerosis.

The chain links TRBV18 to TRBJ1-5; no reliable D call. The CDR3 loop spans 16 amino acids. The ends were cut back, 3 bases at V and 4 bases at J, with 16 bases in the middle. Germline lookup yields CDR1 KGHSH and CDR2 LQKENI. The CDR3 loop is CASSPKGPRMNQPQHF. CDR3 bases: TGTGCCAGCTCACCGAAGGGTCCCCGGATGAATCAGCCCCAGCATTTT.

Only a few counts were recorded for this clonotype. The V gene is TRBV5-1, the J gene TRBJ2-5; D unclear. From germline, CDR1 is SGHRS and CDR2 YFSETQ. V lost 1 base, J lost 5 bases, and 9 bases lay in between. The CDR3 consists of 13 residues. For the CDR3, the DNA is TGCGCCAGCAGCTTGCCCTTAACGGAGACCCAGTACTTC. Its protein product is CASSLPLTETQYF.